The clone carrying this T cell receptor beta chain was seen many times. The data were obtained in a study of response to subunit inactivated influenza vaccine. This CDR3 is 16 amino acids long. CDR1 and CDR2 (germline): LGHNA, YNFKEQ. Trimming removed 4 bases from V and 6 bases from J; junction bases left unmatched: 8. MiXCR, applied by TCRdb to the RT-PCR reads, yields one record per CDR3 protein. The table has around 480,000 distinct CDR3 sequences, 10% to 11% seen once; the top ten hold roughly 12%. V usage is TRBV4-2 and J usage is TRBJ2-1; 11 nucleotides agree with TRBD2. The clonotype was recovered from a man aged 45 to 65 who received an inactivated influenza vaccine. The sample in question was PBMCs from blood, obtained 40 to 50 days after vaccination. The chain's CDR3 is CASSRTTSGMSNEQFF. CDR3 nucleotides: TGTGCCAGCAGCCGAACGACTAGCGGGATGTCCAATGAGCAGTTCTTC.